The TCR beta chain under discussion was sequenced for a study of cytomegalovirus exposure and HLA in healthy donors. In regard to this clone: The germline gene is not matched at one end of the junction; a read error may be the cause.

The study ran its PCR with 60 Vbeta and 13 Jbeta primers. Clones were read by immunoSEQ multiplex PCR, and TCRdb kept only the in-frame ones, dropping some. In the table there are about 130,000 clones, around three quarters of which are singletons. This CDR3 comprises 13 residues. Per the germline V gene, CDR1 is MDHEN and CDR2 is SYDVKM. The sequence was collected from a male donor in good health and CMV-seropositive. The specimen was PBMCs. The J gene is TRBJ2-3, the V gene TRBV28, with 9 bases that match TRBD2. The CDR3 sequence is CASSLSPGLAYFF. The CDR3 coding sequence is TGTGCCAGCAGTTTATCCCCGGGACTAGCTTATTTTTTC. The full variable domain, with the rest looked up from reference TRBV28 and TRBJ2-3, is DVKVTQSSRYLVKRTGEKVFLECVQDMDHENMFWYRQDPGLGLRLIYFSYDVKMKEKGDIPEGYSVSREKKERFSLILESASTNQTSMYLCASSLSPGLAYFFGPGTRLTVL.